This T cell receptor (beta chain) was captured in a study of T cell responses to AZD1222 COVID-19 vaccine. The length of the CDR3 is 15 residues. Germline V gene data show CDR1 as KGHSH and CDR2 as LQKENI. J gave up 3 bases and V 1 base, and 2 bases lay outside the gene matches. TCRdb keeps only in-frame clones here, not all; method: immunoSEQ multiplex PCR. The sample lists 90,000 or so clones, approximately 86% occurring once. The chain uses TRBV18 and TRBJ1-5; the match to TRBD1 covers 8 bases. The TCR comes from an adult in good health. This specimen was peripheral blood, taken on day 0 of AZD1222 vaccination. CDR3 amino acids: CASSPQQGDNQPQHF. The CDR3 DNA reads as TGTGCCAGCTCACCACAACAGGGGGACAATCAGCCCCAGCATTTT.